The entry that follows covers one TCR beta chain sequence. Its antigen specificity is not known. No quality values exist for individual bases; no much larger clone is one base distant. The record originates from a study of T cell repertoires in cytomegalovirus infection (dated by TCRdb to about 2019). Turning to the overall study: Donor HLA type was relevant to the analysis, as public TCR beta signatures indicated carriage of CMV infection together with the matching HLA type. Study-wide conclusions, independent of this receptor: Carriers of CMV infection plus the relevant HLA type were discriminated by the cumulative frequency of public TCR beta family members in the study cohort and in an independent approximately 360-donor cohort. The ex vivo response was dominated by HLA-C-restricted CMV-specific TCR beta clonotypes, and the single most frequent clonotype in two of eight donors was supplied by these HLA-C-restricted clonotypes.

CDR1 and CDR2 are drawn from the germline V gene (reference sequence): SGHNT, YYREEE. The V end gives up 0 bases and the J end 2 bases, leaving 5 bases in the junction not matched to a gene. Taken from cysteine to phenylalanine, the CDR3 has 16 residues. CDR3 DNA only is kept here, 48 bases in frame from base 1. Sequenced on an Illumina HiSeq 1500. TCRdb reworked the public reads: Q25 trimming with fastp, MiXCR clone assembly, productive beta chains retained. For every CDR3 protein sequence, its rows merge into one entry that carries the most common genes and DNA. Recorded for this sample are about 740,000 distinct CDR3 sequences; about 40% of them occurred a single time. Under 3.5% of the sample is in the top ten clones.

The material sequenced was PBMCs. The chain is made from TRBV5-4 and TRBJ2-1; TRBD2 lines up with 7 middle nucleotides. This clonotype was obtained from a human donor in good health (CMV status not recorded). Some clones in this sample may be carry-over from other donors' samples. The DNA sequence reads TGTGCCAGCAGCTTGGAAGCGGGATTGACCTACAATGAGCAGTTCTTC. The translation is CASSLEAGLTYNEQFF.